This TCR beta chain was captured by sequencing in a study of blood T cell repertoires in COVID-19. TCRdb keeps only in-frame clones here, not all; method: immunoSEQ multiplex PCR. The sample consists of hundreds of thousands of clones, approximately 88% of them appearing once. It was during active infection that Seattle patients were enrolled and then longitudinally followed. The trim removed 3 bases at V and 2 bases at J, leaving 8 bases unmatched. CDR1 and CDR2 from the germline V gene are DFQATT and SNEGSKA (reference sequence). This CDR3 region has 16 residues. The J gene is TRBJ2-1, the V gene TRBV20-1, with 9 bases identical to TRBD2. This sequence was found in a woman between 50 and 59 years old with COVID-19, enrolled during active disease. Sequenced input: peripheral blood. CDR3 protein: CSASKRTSDTYNEQFF. As DNA, the CDR3 is TGCAGTGCTAGTAAAAGGACTAGCGACACCTACAATGAGCAGTTCTTC.